Listed here are 20 T cell receptor beta chains from one sample, sequenced in a study of blood T cell repertoires in COVID-19. Profiling relied on immunoSEQ multiplex PCR, and the TCRdb table lists in-frame clones only, not all of them. The sample holds approximately 300,000 clones, about 92% seen once. Sample: PBMCs or T cells enriched from blood (not recorded which). These TCRs come from a young woman who had recovered from COVID-19.

The chain links TRBV9 to TRBJ2-7; 9 nucleotides align to TRBD2. Germline values: CDR1 SGDLS, CDR2 YYNGEE. With V trimmed by 0 bases and J by 1 base, 11 bases remained unmatched. The CDR3 covers 18 residues. The DNA for the CDR3 is TGTGCCAGCAGCGTAGGTACTAGCGGGCCCCAAATGTCCTACGAGCAGTACTTC. Its protein product is CASSVGTSGPQMSYEQYF.

The CDR3 is CASSVPITGTNEKLFF. CDR3 nucleotides: TGTGCCAGCAGTGTTCCTATCACAGGAACTAATGAAAAACTGTTTTTT. The gene calls are TRBV2 and TRBJ1-4; TRBD1 is a possible D gene (5 bases). Per the germline V gene, CDR1 is SNHLY and CDR2 is FYNNEI. V gave up 4 bases and J gave up 1 base, with 13 bases separating them. This CDR3 has 16 amino acids.

This clone was found a few times. V and J are TRBV21-1 and TRBJ2-1; the D call of TRBD2 is as the table states it, not checked on the DNA. TRBV21-1 is reported as a pseudogene. This CDR3 comprises 15 residues. The CDR3, as DNA: TGTGCCAGCAGCAAAGGGACTAGCGGGGTTGCTGAGCAGTTCTTC. This encodes CASSKGTSGVAEQFF.

The chain links TRBV28 to TRBJ2-1, with 8 bases lining up with TRBD1. CDR3 length: 15 residues. Trimming cost V 0 bases and J 7 bases; bases outside gene matches: 5. Germline loops: CDR1 MDHEN, CDR2 SYDVKM. The CDR3, as DNA: TGTGCCAGCAGTTTATGGGGCCAGGGGGCTAATGAGCAGTTCTTC. It translates to CASSLWGQGANEQFF.

The chain recombines TRBV27 with TRBJ2-7, with a possible D match to TRBD1 (6 bases). Germline V gene sequence: CDR1 MNHEY, CDR2 SMNVEV (reference sequence). V dropped 2 bases and J dropped 3 bases, with 11 bases sitting between them. This CDR3 comprises 14 residues. The CDR3: CASSLNRDNYEQYF. CDR3 bases: TGTGCCAGCAGTTTAAATAGGGACAACTACGAGCAGTACTTC.

V gene TRBV5-1 combines with J gene TRBJ2-5; D not certain. Germline V gene data show CDR1 as SGHRS and CDR2 as YFSETQ. Trimming left V 4 bases short and J 0 bases short, with 4 bases between. This CDR3 has 12 residues. The CDR3 is CASSANQETQYF. CDR3 nucleotide sequence: TGCGCCAGCAGCGCGAACCAAGAGACCCAGTACTTC.

This clone was counted only a few times. The rearrangement joins TRBV11-2 to TRBJ2-7; no clear D. V was shortened by 2 bases and J by 6 bases, with 11 bases between the two germline ends. Germline V gene sequence: CDR1 SGHAT, CDR2 FQNNGV. The length of the CDR3 is 13 residues. The CDR3: CASSLPFLSEQYF. The CDR3 nucleotides read TGTGCCAGCAGCTTACCCTTCCTCTCCGAGCAGTACTTC.

The chain links TRBV10-1 to TRBJ1-6; the match to TRBD1 covers 8 bases. The J segment lost 7 bases and the V segment lost 5 bases, leaving 10 bases of the junction unmatched. This CDR3 is 16 amino acids long. CDR1 and CDR2 (germline): WNHNN, SYGVQD (reference sequence). The CDR3 loop is CASSLDRGRENSPLHF. The DNA for the CDR3 is TGCGCCAGCAGTCTAGACAGGGGCAGGGAGAATTCACCCCTCCACTTT.

V is TRBV19 and J is TRBJ2-7; unclear D gene. The germline V and J ends were trimmed by 3 bases and 0 bases, with 6 bases remaining between them. This CDR3 contains 13 residues. Germline V gene lookup returns CDR1 LNHDA and CDR2 SQIVND (reference sequence). The CDR3: CASSIASSYEQYF. CDR3 in DNA: TGTGCCAGTAGTATCGCGAGCTCCTACGAGCAGTACTTC.

The CDR3 region is CASSLIGGDNQPQHF. The CDR3 nucleotides read TGCGCCAGCAGCTTGATTGGGGGCGACAATCAGCCCCAGCATTTT. The chain links TRBV5-1 to TRBJ1-5; TRBD1 is a possible D gene (6 bases). Germline V gene sequence: CDR1 SGHRS, CDR2 YFSETQ. The CDR3 runs 15 residues. V was clipped by 1 base and J by 3 bases, with 11 bases between them.

The rearrangement joins TRBV3-1 (or the pseudogene TRBV3-2) to TRBJ2-1; D gene ambiguous. The CDR3 runs to 15 residues. Per the germline V gene, CDR1 is LGHDT and CDR2 is YNNKEL (reference sequence). The V end lost 3 bases, the J end lost 2 bases, and 11 bases lay between the germline ends. CDR3 in DNA: TGTGCCAGCAGCCATGACACTGGCCCCTACAATGAGCAGTTCTTC. This codes for CASSHDTGPYNEQFF.

This clone was detected once. J is TRBJ2-5 and V is TRBV24-1, with 8 bases aligning to TRBD1. Germline trimming cut 3 bases from V and 5 bases from J; bases unmatched to any gene: 7. Germline V lookup: CDR1 KGHDR, CDR2 SFDVKD. This CDR3 is 15 amino acids long. The CDR3 nucleotides are TGTGCCACCAGTGATCCGACAGGGGCGGGGGAGACCCAGTACTTC. This sequence encodes CATSDPTGAGETQYF.

The rearrangement links TRBV7-2 to TRBJ2-2, with 8 bases aligning to TRBD1. Germline CDR1 SGHTA, CDR2 FQGNSA. The CDR3 is made up of 15 amino acids. V gave up 2 bases and J gave up 7 bases; unmatched junction bases: 6. In nucleotides, the CDR3 is TGTGCCAGCAGCTTAAGGCAGGGGGCCATCGGGGAGCTGTTTTTT. This gives the protein CASSLRQGAIGELFF. The variable domain in full, with the rest retrieved from reference TRBV7-2 and TRBJ2-2, is GAGVSQSPSNKVTEKGKDVELRCDPISGHTALYWYRQSLGQGLEFLIYFQGNSAPDKSGLPSDRFSAERTGGSVSTLTIQRTQQEDSAVYLCASSLRQGAIGELFFGEGSRLTVL.

The CDR3 loop reads CASSSRTGWTGELFF. CDR3 DNA: TGTGCCAGCAGCTCTCGGACAGGGTGGACCGGGGAGCTGTTTTTT. The chain is built from TRBV7-9 and TRBJ2-2; 8 positions agree with TRBD1. V lost 4 bases and J lost 5; bases outside the gene matches: 6. The CDR3 runs 15 residues. Germline CDR1 SEHNR, CDR2 FQNEAQ (reference sequence).

The genes are TRBV27 and TRBJ2-7; tentative D call: TRBD2 (6 bases). Germline CDR1 and CDR2: MNHEY and SMNVEV (reference sequence). The CDR3 has 14 residues. Trimming took off 8 bases at V and 4 bases at J, with 18 bases between the two ends. CDR3 DNA: TGTGCCAGCGCTTCCGGGACTTACTTTTACGAGCAGTACTTC. Translating gives CASASGTYFYEQYF.

This clone was counted a single time. The gene calls are TRBV28 and TRBJ1-5; 7 bases line up with TRBD1. Losses at the gene ends were 8 bases for V and 3 bases for J; bases not matched to a gene: 4. The CDR3 covers 13 residues. Per the germline V gene, CDR1 is MDHEN and CDR2 is SYDVKM. The CDR3 sequence is CASPTGINQPQHF. DNA of the CDR3: TGTGCCAGCCCGACAGGGATCAATCAGCCCCAGCATTTT.

Turning to this clone: One junction end does not reproduce the germline sequence, and a read error may be involved. The chain joins TRBV7-7 to TRBJ2-2, with D possibly matching TRBD2 (6 bases). Germline-derived CDR1 and CDR2 are SSHAT and FNYEAQ (reference sequence). This CDR3 region has 16 residues. CDR3 sequence (DNA): TGTGCTAGCAGCTTAGGAGGCGGGACGAACACCGGGGAGCTGTTTTTT. Its translation: CASSLGGGTNTGELFF.

The chain employs TRBV5-1 and TRBJ1-1; D is unclear. Germline V gives CDR1 SGHRS, CDR2 YFSETQ. The CDR3 extends over 13 amino acids. Trimming took off 5 bases at V and 0 bases at J, with 8 bases between the two ends. CDR3 in amino acids: CASRESVNTEAFF. CDR3 bases: TGCGCCAGCAGGGAGAGCGTGAACACTGAAGCTTTCTTT.

This clone was seen only once. The chain employs TRBV5-4 and TRBJ2-1; 9 nucleotides match TRBD2. V lost 4 bases, J lost 6 bases, and 8 bases stayed unmatched. The germline V gene has CDR1 SGHNT and CDR2 YYREEE (reference sequence). This CDR3 is built from 15 residues. The DNA of the CDR3 is TGTGCCAGCAGCCGGGGGCGGGAGGGTTTCAATGAGCAGTTCTTC. It is translated as CASSRGREGFNEQFF.

The rearrangement links TRBV9 to TRBJ2-2, with 8 bases that match TRBD1. This CDR3 comprises 14 residues. The V gene's germline CDR1 is SGDLS and CDR2 YYNGEE. V dropped 3 bases and J dropped 7; count of bases not matched to a gene: 5. The CDR3 coding sequence is TGTGCCAGCAGCGCCAGGGGGCAGGACGGGGAGCTGTTTTTT. Its translation is CASSARGQDGELFF.